This T cell receptor beta chain appears in the sequencing data of a study of monozygotic twins with inflammatory bowel disease. The study's findings and limits: IBD patients shared fewer clonotypes with other individuals than healthy twins, especially patients with disease activity signs. The analysis did not separate different T cell subtypes. Possibly reflecting limited power, no difference in repertoire similarity was found between concordant and discordant twins.

Reprocessing the 5' RACE reads, TCRdb reports a single entry for every CDR3 protein and omits DNA. Here the sample table reports fewer than 450,000 distinct CDR3 sequences. As concerns this clonotype: No antigen is known for it.

Whole blood, unsorted for T cells, was the source of total RNA. Germline values: CDR1 SGHTA, CDR2 FQGTGA. The CDR3 has 15 amino acids. This TCR came from a human donor with ulcerative colitis or Crohn's disease, or a healthy co-twin of an affected twin (not recorded which). The material sequenced was blood. The chain has TRBV7-3 and TRBJ1-1; TCRdb lists TRBD1, though no DNA is available to test this call. The CDR3 loop is CASSLQGSGNTEAFF. The full variable domain, its missing parts supplied by reference TRBV7-3 and TRBJ1-1, is GAGVSQTPSNKVTEKGKYVELRCDPISGHTALYWYRQSLGQGPEFLIYFQGTGAADDSGLPNDRFFAVRPEGSVSTLKIQRTERGDSAVYLCASSLQGSGNTEAFFGQGTRLTVV.